These T cell receptor beta chains were read from a single sample in a study of cytomegalovirus exposure and HLA in healthy donors. Some clones are missing from TCRdb's copy, which holds only in-frame ones; the method was immunoSEQ multiplex PCR. The ten most abundant clones cover 1.5% to 1.8% of a sample with 130,000 or so clones. The source material was PBMCs. Source of these receptors: a woman between 40 and 50 years old in good health and CMV-seronegative. The CDR3 runs from the conserved cysteine through the conserved F or W. Each record gives: CDR3 DNA, CDR3 protein, J gene, D gene, V gene. D genes are given only for firm matches.

TGTGCCAGCAGCTTGGGCAGGGGCACCTATGGCTACACCTTC | CASSLGRGTYGYTF | TRBJ1-2 | NA | TRBV7-9
TGTGCCAGCAGCTTTTCGGGTTTTCATCAGCCCCAGCATTTT | CASSFSGFHQPQHF | TRBJ1-5 | NA | TRBV5-6
TGTGCCAGCAGCCCCCGACAGGGCCATGAGCAGTTCTTC | CASSPRQGHEQFF | TRBJ2-1 | TRBD1 | TRBV7-3
TGTGCCAGCAGTTTGACCTCGACAGGTGGCTACACCTTC | CASSLTSTGGYTF | TRBJ1-2 | NA | TRBV28
TGTGCCAGCAGTCGCAGCGCAGATACGCAGTATTTT | CASSRSADTQYF | TRBJ2-3 | NA | TRBV6-5
TGTGCCAGCTCACCAGGGCAGGGGGCGTTGTGGCAGTACTTC | CASSPGQGALWQYF | TRBJ2-7 | TRBD1 | TRBV18
TGTGCCAGCAGCTTATCGGCTGGGGGGACAGGGTTGCGAGAGACCCAGTACTTC | CASSLSAGGTGLRETQYF | TRBJ2-5 | TRBD1 | TRBV7-2
TGTGCCAGTAGTACCCCGGACAGGGGGCAGCCCAATGAAAAACTGTTTTTT | CASSTPDRGQPNEKLFF | TRBJ1-4 | TRBD1 | TRBV19
TGCGCCAGCAGCATAGGGACAGCGGTTGGGGAGCTGTTTTTT | CASSIGTAVGELFF | TRBJ2-2 | TRBD1 | TRBV5-1
TGTGCCAGCAGCCAAGAACAAGGACAGGGGGCCGATGAGCAGTTCTTC | CASSQEQGQGADEQFF | TRBJ2-1 | TRBD1 | TRBV4-2
TGTGCCAGCAGTTTACCCTTTTGGACTAGCGGGGGGCAGAACAATGAGCAGTTCTTC | CASSLPFWTSGGQNNEQFF | TRBJ2-1 | TRBD2 | TRBV28
TGTGCCAGCGGACTAGCGGGAGAGAGCTCCTACAATGAGCAGTTCTTC | CASGLAGESSYNEQFF | TRBJ2-1 | TRBD2 | TRBV27
TGTGCCAGCAGTTTGAGAGGGGGCAGCACAGATACGCAGTATTTT | CASSLRGGSTDTQYF | TRBJ2-3 | TRBD1 | TRBV28
TGTGCCAGCAGAACCTACAGGGGCCCCTACACCTTC | CASRTYRGPYTF | TRBJ1-2 | TRBD1 | TRBV2
TGTGCCAGCGGCAGGAGGGGGGGCAAAGATACGCAGTATTTT | CASGRRGGKDTQYF | TRBJ2-3 | NA | TRBV6-5
TGTGCCAGCAGCTTACAGGGGACAGCTAGCAATCAGCCCCAGCATTTT | CASSLQGTASNQPQHF | TRBJ1-5 | TRBD1 | TRBV7-2
TGTGCCATCAGTGAATCGTCGGACAGAAATCAGCCCCAGCATTTT | CAISESSDRNQPQHF | TRBJ1-5 | NA | TRBV10-3
TGTGCCATTCGGACTAGCGGGGCCTTAGGGGAGACCCAGTACTTC | CAIRTSGALGETQYF | TRBJ2-5 | TRBD2 | TRBV10-3
TGCGCCAGCAGCCAAGAGCAGGGGATCATGGCCAAAAACATTCAGTACTTC | CASSQEQGIMAKNIQYF | TRBJ2-4 | NA | TRBV4-3
TGTGCCAGCAGAGTGTCAGGGGCGCCTTGGGGCTACACCTTC | CASRVSGAPWGYTF | TRBJ1-2 | NA | TRBV28
TGTGCCAGCTCTCCACAAGGGACAGGGATGAACGCTGAAGCTTTCTTT | CASSPQGTGMNAEAFF | TRBJ1-1 | TRBD1 | TRBV18
TGTGCCAGCAGACCGGACAGCTCGGAGCTGTTTTTT | CASRPDSSELFF | TRBJ2-2 | NA | TRBV2
TGTGCCAGCAGAGAAGTCAGCAGAGAAGCGGGTGGCTACACCTTC | CASREVSREAGGYTF | TRBJ1-2 | NA | TRBV28